This T cell receptor beta chain derives from a study of CD8 T cells in Susac syndrome. Study information: Patients with Susac syndrome, at blood draw, were therapy-naive, on corticosteroids, or on intravenous immunoglobulin alone.

CD8+ and CD4+ T cells were negatively isolated; TEMRA cells were FACS-enriched. The CDR3 is 17 amino acids. After removal of 4 bases from V and 4 bases from J, the junction contained 7 bases not matched to a gene. CDR1 is MNHEY and CDR2 is SMNVEV in the germline V gene (reference sequence). The authors reverse transcribed roughly 0.5 to 1 ug RNA with random hexamers. TCRdb re-derived calls from the immunoSEQ multiplex PCR reads in MiXCR, one entry per CDR3 protein. The table includes 100,000 to 150,000 distinct CDR3 sequences, roughly 94% detected once. The sample taken for sequencing was CD8+ T cells from PBMCs. The receptor was isolated from a human donor with Susac syndrome. The chain uses TRBV27 and TRBJ2-6; TRBD1 aligns across 10 bases. The CDR3 nucleotides read TGTGCCAGCAGTTACTTGGGGACAGGGGCCGGGGCCAACGTCCTGACTTTC. It is translated as CASSYLGTGAGANVLTF.